The 2 T cell receptor beta chains presented below share a single source sample, sequenced in a study of beta chain features in type 1 diabetes. Study-level points and caveats: TCRB CDR3s were moderately but significantly shorter in Type 1 diabetes patients in all four CD4+ subsets.

No cognate antigen is known for these TCRs. Expressed TCRB transcripts were sequenced after all isolated RNA was converted to cDNA. Clones were sequenced by immunoSEQ multiplex PCR, and TCRdb holds only the in-frame ones, with some missing. The sample lists 400,000 or so clones; around 13% were seen once. Sequenced sample: naive CD4+ T cells from blood. All receptors come from a woman aged 18-29 years with type 1 diabetes.

This clone was seen only a few times. The rearrangement links TRBV30 to TRBJ1-1; possible D gene TRBD1, 6 bases. The length of the CDR3 is 12 residues. Germline V gives CDR1 GTSNPN, CDR2 SVGIG (reference sequence). V dropped 8 bases and J dropped 1 base, with 11 bases sitting between them. The chain's CDR3 is CARFRGNTEAFF. CDR3 bases: TGTGCCCGATTCAGGGGGAACACTGAAGCTTTCTTT.

This clone was counted a single time. The chain links TRBV13 to TRBJ1-3, with D unresolved. The V end was cut by 5 bases, the J end by 0 bases, with 8 bases between. The germline V gene has CDR1 PRHDT and CDR2 FYEKMQ (reference sequence). The CDR3 covers 14 residues. In DNA, the CDR3 is TGTGCCAGCAGCCGTGCGTACTCTGGAAACACCATATATTTT. Its translation is CASSRAYSGNTIYF.